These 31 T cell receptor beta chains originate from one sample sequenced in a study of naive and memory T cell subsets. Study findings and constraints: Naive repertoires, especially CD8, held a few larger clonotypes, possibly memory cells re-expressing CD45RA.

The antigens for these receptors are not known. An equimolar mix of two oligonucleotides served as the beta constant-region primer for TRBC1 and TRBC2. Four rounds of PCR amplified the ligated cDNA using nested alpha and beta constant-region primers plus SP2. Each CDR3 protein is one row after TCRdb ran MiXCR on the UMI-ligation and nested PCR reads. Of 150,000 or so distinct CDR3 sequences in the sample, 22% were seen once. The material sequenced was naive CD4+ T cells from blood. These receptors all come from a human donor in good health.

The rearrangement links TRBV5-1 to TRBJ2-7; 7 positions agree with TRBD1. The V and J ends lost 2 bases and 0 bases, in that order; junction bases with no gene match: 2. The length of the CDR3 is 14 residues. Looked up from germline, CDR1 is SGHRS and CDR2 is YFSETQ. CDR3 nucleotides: TGCGCCAGCAGCTTAGGGACAGTCTCCTACGAGCAGTACTTC. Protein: CASSLGTVSYEQYF.

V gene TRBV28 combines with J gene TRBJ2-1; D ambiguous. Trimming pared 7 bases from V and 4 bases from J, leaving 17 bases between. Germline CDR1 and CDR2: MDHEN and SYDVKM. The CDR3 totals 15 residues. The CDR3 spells CASISTGDTYNEQFF. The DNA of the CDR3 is TGTGCCAGCATCTCGACTGGAGACACTTACAATGAGCAGTTCTTC.

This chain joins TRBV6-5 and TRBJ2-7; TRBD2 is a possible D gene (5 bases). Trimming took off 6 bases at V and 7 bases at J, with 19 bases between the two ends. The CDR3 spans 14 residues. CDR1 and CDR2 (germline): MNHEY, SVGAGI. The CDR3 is CASSTDLALPEQYF. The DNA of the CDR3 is TGTGCCAGCAGCACGGACTTGGCTCTCCCAGAGCAGTACTTC.

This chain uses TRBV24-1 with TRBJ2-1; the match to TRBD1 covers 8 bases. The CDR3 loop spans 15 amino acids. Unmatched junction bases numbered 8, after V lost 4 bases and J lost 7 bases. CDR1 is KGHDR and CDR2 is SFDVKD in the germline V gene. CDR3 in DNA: TGTGCCACCAGTGACCCCGGGACAGGTGGGAATGAGCAGTTCTTC. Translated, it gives CATSDPGTGGNEQFF.

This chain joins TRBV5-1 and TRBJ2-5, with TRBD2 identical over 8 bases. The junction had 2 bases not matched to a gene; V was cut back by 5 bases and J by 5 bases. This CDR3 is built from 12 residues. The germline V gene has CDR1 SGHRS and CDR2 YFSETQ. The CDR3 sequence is CASSSSGETQYF. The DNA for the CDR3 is TGCGCCAGCAGTTCTAGCGGGGAGACCCAGTACTTC.

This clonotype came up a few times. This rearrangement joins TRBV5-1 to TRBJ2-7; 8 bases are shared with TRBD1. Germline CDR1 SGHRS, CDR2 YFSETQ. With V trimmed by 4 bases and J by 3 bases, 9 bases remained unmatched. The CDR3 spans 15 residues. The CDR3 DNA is TGCGCCAGCAGCGCCAACGCCGGGACAGGCTACGAGCAGTACTTC. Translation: CASSANAGTGYEQYF.

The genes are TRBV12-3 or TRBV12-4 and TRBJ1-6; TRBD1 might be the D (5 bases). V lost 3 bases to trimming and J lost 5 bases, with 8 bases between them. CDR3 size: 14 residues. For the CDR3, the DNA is TGTGCCAGCAGTTTCAGCAGGGATAATTCACCCCTCCACTTT. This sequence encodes CASSFSRDNSPLHF.

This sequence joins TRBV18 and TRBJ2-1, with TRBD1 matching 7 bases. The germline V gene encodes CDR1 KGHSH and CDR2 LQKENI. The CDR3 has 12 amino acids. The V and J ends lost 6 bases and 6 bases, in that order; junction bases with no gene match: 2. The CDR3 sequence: CASSSGGNEQFF. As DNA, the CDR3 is TGTGCCAGCTCGTCAGGGGGCAATGAGCAGTTCTTC. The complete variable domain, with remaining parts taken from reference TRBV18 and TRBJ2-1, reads NAGVMQNPRHLVRRRGQEARLRCSPMKGHSHVYWYRQLPEEGLKFMVYLQKENIIDESGMPKERFSAEFPKEGPSILRIQQVVRGDSAAYFCASSSGGNEQFFGPGTRLTVL.

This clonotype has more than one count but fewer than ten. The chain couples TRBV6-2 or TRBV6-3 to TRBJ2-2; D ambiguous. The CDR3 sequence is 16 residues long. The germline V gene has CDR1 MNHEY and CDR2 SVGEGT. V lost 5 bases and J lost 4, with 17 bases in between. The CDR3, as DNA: TGTGCCAGCAGTATTACGTCCGGAATGGTCACCGGGGAGCTGTTTTTT. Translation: CASSITSGMVTGELFF.

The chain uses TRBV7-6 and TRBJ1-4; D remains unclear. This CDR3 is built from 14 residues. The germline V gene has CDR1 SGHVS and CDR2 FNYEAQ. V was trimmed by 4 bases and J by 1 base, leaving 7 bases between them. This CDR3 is CASSSGLTNEKLFF. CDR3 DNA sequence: TGTGCCAGCAGCTCAGGCCTAACTAATGAAAAACTGTTTTTT.

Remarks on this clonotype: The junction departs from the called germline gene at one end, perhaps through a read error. The CDR3 loop reads CASSPNYDEQFF. The DNA for the CDR3 is TGTGCCAGCAGCCCCAACTACGATGAGCAGTTCTTC. The chain combines TRBV7-9 with TRBJ2-1; D unclear. Germline V CDR1 and CDR2: SEHNR, FQNEAQ (reference sequence). The CDR3 has 12 amino acids.

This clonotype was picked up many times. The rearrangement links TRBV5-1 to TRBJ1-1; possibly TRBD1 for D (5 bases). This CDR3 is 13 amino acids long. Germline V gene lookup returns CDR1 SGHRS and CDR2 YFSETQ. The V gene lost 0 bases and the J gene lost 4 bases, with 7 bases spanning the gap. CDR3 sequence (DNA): TGCGCCAGCAGCTTGGGGGGGGGCACTGAAGCTTTCTTT. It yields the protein CASSLGGGTEAFF.

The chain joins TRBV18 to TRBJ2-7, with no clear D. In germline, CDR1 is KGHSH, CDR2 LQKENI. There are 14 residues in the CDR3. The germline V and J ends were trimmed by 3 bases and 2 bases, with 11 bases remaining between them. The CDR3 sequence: CASSPAPLAYEQYF. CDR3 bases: TGTGCCAGCTCACCGGCACCATTGGCCTACGAGCAGTACTTC.

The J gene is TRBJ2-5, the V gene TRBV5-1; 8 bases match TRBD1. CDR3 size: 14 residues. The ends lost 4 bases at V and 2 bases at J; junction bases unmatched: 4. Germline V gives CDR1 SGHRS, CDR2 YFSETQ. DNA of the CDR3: TGCGCCAGCAGCGCCCGGACAGGGCAAGAGACCCAGTACTTC. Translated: CASSARTGQETQYF.

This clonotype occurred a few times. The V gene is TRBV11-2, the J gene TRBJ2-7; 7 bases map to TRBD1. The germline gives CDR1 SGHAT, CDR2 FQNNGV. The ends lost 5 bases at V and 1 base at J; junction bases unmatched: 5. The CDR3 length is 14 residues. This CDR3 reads CASSRSDRSYEQYF. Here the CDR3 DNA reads TGTGCCAGCAGCCGCTCGGACAGGTCCTACGAGCAGTACTTC.

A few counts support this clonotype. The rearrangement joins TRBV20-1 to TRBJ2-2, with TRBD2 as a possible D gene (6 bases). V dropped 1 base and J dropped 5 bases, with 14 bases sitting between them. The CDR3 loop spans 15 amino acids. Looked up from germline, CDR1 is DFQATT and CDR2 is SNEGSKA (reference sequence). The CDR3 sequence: CSARVVGRRTGELFF. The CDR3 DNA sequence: TGCAGTGCTAGAGTGGTGGGGAGGAGGACCGGGGAGCTGTTTTTT.

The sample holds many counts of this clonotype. The CDR3 sequence: CASSLRSQSRLTDTQYF. CDR3 in DNA: TGTGCCAGCAGCTTAAGATCACAGAGTAGACTCACAGATACGCAGTATTTT. The rearrangement links TRBV11-2 to TRBJ2-3; D unclear. CDR1 SGHAT and CDR2 FQNNGV come from the germline V gene. CDR3 length: 17 amino acids. V lost 2 bases and J lost 2, with 17 bases in between.

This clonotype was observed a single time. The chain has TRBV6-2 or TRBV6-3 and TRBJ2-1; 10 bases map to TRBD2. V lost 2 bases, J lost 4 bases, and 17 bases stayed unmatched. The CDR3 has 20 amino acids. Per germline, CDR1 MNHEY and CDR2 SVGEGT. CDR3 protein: CASSYPSASGSDFRYNEQFF. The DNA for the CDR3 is TGTGCCAGCAGTTACCCCTCGGCTAGCGGGAGTGATTTTAGGTACAATGAGCAGTTCTTC.

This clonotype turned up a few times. The CDR3 reads CASSLVPVNYGYTF. CDR3 sequence (DNA): TGCGCCAGCAGCTTGGTTCCGGTGAACTATGGCTACACCTTC. The chain recombines TRBV5-1 with TRBJ1-2; D not certain. The V end lost 0 bases, the J end lost 2 bases, and 8 bases lay between the germline ends. There are 14 residues in the CDR3. The germline gives CDR1 SGHRS, CDR2 YFSETQ.

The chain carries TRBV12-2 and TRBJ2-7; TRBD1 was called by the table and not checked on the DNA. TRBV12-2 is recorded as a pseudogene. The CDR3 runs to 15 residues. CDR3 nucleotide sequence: TGTGCAAGTCGCTTACTTGACAGGGTGGACTACGAGCAGTACTTC. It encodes CASRLLDRVDYEQYF.

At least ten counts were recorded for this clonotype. The CDR3 DNA reads as TGCAGCGAGCGGGACTGCGATTACGAGCAGTACTTC. Protein sequence: CSERDCDYEQYF. The chain links TRBV29-1 to TRBJ2-7; 7 bases are a match to TRBD2. CDR3 length: 12 residues. CDR1 is SQVTM, CDR2 ANQGSEA, per germline. V lost 7 bases, J lost 4 bases, and 7 bases stayed unmatched.

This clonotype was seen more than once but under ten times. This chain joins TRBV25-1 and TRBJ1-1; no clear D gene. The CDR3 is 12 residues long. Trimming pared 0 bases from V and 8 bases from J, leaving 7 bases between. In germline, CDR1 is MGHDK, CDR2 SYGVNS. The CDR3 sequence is CASSEYEGEAFF. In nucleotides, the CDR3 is TGTGCCAGCAGTGAATATGAGGGCGAAGCTTTCTTT.

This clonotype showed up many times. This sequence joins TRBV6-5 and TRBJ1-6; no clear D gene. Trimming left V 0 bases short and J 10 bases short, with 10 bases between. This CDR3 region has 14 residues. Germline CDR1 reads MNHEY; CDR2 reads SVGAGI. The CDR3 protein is CASSYSPLGSPLHF. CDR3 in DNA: TGTGCCAGCAGTTACTCCCCTCTAGGGTCACCCCTCCACTTT.

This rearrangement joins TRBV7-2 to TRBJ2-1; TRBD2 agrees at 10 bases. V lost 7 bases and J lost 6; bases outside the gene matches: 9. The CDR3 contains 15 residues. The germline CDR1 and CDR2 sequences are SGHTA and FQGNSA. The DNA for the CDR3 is TGTGCCAGCACTCCGCGAGCTAGCGGGAGCAATGAGCAGTTCTTC. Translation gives CASTPRASGSNEQFF. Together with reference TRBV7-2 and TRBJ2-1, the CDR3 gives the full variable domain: GAGVSQSPSNKVTEKGKDVELRCDPISGHTALYWYRQSLGQGLEFLIYFQGNSAPDKSGLPSDRFSAERTGGSVSTLTIQRTQQEDSAVYLCASTPRASGSNEQFFGPGTRLTVL.

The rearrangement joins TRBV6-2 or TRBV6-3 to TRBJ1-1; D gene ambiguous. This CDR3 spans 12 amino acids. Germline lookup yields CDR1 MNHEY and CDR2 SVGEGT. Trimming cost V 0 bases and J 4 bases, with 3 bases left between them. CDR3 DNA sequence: TGTGCCAGCAGTTACTCGTTCACTGAAGCTTTCTTT. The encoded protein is CASSYSFTEAFF.

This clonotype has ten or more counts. The CDR3 DNA follows: TGCAGCGTTGTTCCTTATAGGGGGAGGAATGAGCAGTTCTTC. Its protein is CSVVPYRGRNEQFF. This chain joins TRBV29-1 and TRBJ2-1; possibly TRBD1 or TRBD2 for D (6 bases each). The CDR3 is made up of 14 amino acids. Germline V lookup: CDR1 SQVTM, CDR2 ANQGSEA. With 4 bases removed from V and 7 bases from J, the gap between germline ends came to 17 bases.

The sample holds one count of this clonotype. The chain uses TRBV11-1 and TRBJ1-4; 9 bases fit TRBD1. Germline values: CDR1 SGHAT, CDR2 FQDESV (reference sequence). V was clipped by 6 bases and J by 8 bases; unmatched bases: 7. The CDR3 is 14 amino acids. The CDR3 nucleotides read TGTGCCAGCAGTAAGGGGACAGGGAAAGAAAAACTGTTTTTT. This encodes CASSKGTGKEKLFF.

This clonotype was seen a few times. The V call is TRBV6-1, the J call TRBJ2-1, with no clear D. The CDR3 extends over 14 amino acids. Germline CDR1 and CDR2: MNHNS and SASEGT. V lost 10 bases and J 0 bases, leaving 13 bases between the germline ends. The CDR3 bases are TGTGCCACAGTTAGTTGGAGCTCCTACAATGAGCAGTTCTTC. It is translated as CATVSWSSYNEQFF.

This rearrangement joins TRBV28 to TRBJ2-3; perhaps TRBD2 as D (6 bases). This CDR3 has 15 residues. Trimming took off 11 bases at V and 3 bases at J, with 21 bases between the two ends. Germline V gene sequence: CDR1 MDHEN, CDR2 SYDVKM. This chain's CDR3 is CAGAKGGGLTDTQYF. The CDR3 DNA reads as TGTGCCGGAGCCAAGGGCGGAGGGCTTACAGATACGCAGTATTTT.

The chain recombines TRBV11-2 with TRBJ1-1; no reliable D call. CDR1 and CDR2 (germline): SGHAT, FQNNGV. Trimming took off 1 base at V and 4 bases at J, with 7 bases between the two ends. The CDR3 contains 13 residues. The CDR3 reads CASSLGRGTEAFF. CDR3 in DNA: TGTGCCAGCAGCTTAGGGCGGGGCACTGAAGCTTTCTTT.

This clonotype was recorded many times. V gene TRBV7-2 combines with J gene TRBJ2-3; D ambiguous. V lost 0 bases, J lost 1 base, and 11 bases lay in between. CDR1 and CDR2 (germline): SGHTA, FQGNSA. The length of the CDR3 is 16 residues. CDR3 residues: CASSLAGGDGTDTQYF. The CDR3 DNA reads TGTGCCAGCAGCTTAGCGGGCGGCGACGGCACAGATACGCAGTATTTT.